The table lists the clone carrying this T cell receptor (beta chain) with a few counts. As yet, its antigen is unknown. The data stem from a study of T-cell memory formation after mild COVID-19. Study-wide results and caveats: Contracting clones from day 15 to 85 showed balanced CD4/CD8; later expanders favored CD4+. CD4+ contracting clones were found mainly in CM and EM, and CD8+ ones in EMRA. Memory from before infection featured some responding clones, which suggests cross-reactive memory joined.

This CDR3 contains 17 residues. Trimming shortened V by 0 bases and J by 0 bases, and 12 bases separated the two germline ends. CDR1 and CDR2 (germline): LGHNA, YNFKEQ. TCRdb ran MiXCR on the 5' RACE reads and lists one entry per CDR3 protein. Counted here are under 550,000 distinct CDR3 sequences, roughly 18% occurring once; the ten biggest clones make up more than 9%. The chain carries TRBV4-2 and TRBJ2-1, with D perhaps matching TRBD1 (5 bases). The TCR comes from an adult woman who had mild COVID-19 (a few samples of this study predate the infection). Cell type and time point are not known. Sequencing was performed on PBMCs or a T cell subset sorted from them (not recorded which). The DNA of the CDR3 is TGTGCCAGCAGCCAAGATGGGGCTACTTTCTCCTACAATGAGCAGTTCTTC. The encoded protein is CASSQDGATFSYNEQFF.